The entry that follows covers one TCR beta chain sequence. Its target is unknown. The data stem from a study of Ad26.COV2.S vaccination and SARS-CoV-2 variants. Study conclusions and caveats: Vaccinees displayed broader spike-specific TCR repertoires than placebo recipients.

CDR3 length: 13 amino acids. Germline V gene lookup returns CDR1 MNHEY and CDR2 SMNVEV (reference sequence). Treatment: about 20 received Ad26.COV2.S at low or high dose, single or two shots; about 5 received placebo; per-sample allocation not given. Day 63 after the first vaccine or placebo injection was the time point for sampling. Produced via immunoSEQ multiplex PCR; TCRdb's table is partial and in-frame only. This table has about 350,000 clones, around nine tenths appearing once. This specimen was peripheral blood, taken in a trial of Ad26.COV2.S vaccine versus placebo. The chain combines TRBV27 with TRBJ2-7; D perhaps matches TRBD2 (6 bases). Judging by the DNA end, TRBJ2-1 fits better; the J call may be wrong. The sequence came from a person aged 18-60 years who received the Ad26.COV2.S COVID-19 vaccine or a placebo. The CDR3 DNA reads as TGTGCCAGCAGTCTCGGACTATACAATGAGCAGTTCTTC. Protein sequence: CASSLGLYNEQFF.